The 32 T cell receptor beta chains below all came from one sample that was sequenced in a study of vaccination effects on CD4 cells after COVID-19 (dated by TCRdb to between 2020 and 2023). After around eleven days of culture, CD4+ T cells were isolated with the EasySep CD4+ T cell isolation kit. Antigens of these TCRs are unknown. The library came from the immunoSEQ multiplex PCR assay. The source is immuneACCESS, and TCRdb retained only in-frame sequences with V and J called. Part of the clones is not carried over; for the studies checked, unresolved V genes explain less than half of this, and the remainder is unexplained. The sample records more than 45,000 clones, 60% to 85% of which are singletons. Of the sample, less than 4% is held by the ten largest clones. This sample comprised CD4+ T cells from PBMCs cultured without peptide, obtained before COVID-19 vaccination. The source of these receptors is a human donor who received a COVID-19 vaccine.

The V and J genes are TRBV6-5 and TRBJ1-3, with TRBD1 matching 8 bases. The CDR3 extends over 14 amino acids. Per the germline V gene, CDR1 is MNHEY and CDR2 is SVGAGI. With V trimmed by 3 bases and J by 4 bases, 2 bases remained unmatched. The CDR3 here is CASSYRQGGNTIYF. In DNA, the CDR3 is TGTGCCAGCAGTTATCGACAGGGGGGAAACACCATATATTTT.

The chain recombines TRBV4-2 with TRBJ1-1, with 9 bases lining up with TRBD1. The CDR3 is made up of 16 amino acids. Per germline, CDR1 LGHNA and CDR2 YNFKEQ. V shed 3 bases and J 6 bases; nucleotides not matched to a gene: 11. CDR3 nucleotide sequence: TGTGCCAGCAGCCACGACGATACGACAGGGGGTTCTGAAGCTTTCTTT. Translation: CASSHDDTTGGSEAFF.

J is TRBJ1-2 and V is TRBV19; D remains ambiguous. The germline V and J ends were trimmed by 4 bases and 2 bases, with 8 bases remaining between them. Germline V lookup: CDR1 LNHDA, CDR2 SQIVND (reference sequence). This CDR3 contains 13 residues. This CDR3 reads CASSTAPNYGYTF. The DNA of the CDR3 is TGTGCCAGTAGTACCGCCCCGAACTATGGCTACACCTTC.

The chain couples TRBV3-1 (or the pseudogene TRBV3-2) to TRBJ1-3; D is unclear. The CDR3 runs to 12 residues. From germline, CDR1 is LGHDT and CDR2 YNNKEL (reference sequence). Trimming removed 3 bases from V and 0 bases from J, with 0 bases in between. CDR3 region: CASSHSGNTIYF. CDR3 DNA sequence: TGTGCCAGCAGCCACTCTGGAAACACCATATATTTT.

The V call is TRBV28, the J call TRBJ1-6, with 7 bases aligning to TRBD1. Germline-derived CDR1 and CDR2 are MDHEN and SYDVKM. There are 14 residues in the CDR3. The V and J ends lost 3 bases and 9 bases, in that order; junction bases with no gene match: 5. This CDR3 reads CASSFDRVRSPLHF. The CDR3, as DNA: TGTGCCAGCAGTTTTGACAGGGTCCGTTCACCCCTCCACTTT.

This clone was counted only a few times. The rearrangement joins TRBV5-4 to TRBJ2-3; D unclear. Germline CDR1 reads SGHNT; CDR2 reads YYREEE (reference sequence). V lost 2 bases and J 3 bases, leaving 7 bases between the germline ends. The CDR3 spans 13 residues. The CDR3 DNA follows: TGTGCCAGCAGCTTCTGGCGAACAGATACGCAGTATTTT. Its protein product is CASSFWRTDTQYF.

The rearrangement links TRBV19 to TRBJ2-5, with D perhaps matching TRBD1 (5 bases). V shed 7 bases and J shed 4 bases, with 22 bases lying between them. The CDR3 has 16 amino acids. The germline V gene encodes CDR1 LNHDA and CDR2 SQIVND (reference sequence). In DNA, the CDR3 is TGTGCCAGTAAGGCCAGGGCAGGATCTACGCTAGAGACCCAGTACTTC. Encoded protein: CASKARAGSTLETQYF.

This clone was counted a single time. The CDR3 region is CATSDNLGTGGSSYEQYV. The CDR3 DNA follows: TGTGCCACCAGTGATAATTTAGGGACAGGGGGAAGCTCCTACGAGCAGTACGTC. The chain combines TRBV24-1 with TRBJ2-7, with 11 bases fitting TRBD1. The CDR3 extends over 18 amino acids. V lost 3 bases to trimming and J lost 0 bases; unmatched junction nucleotides: 9. Germline CDR1 KGHDR, CDR2 SFDVKD.

The J gene is TRBJ2-5, the V gene TRBV3-1 (or the pseudogene TRBV3-2); weak D call: TRBD2 (6 bases). V gave up 4 bases and J gave up 4 bases, with 19 bases separating them. The CDR3 extends over 16 amino acids. Germline values: CDR1 LGHDT, CDR2 YNNKEL (reference sequence). The DNA for the CDR3 is TGTGCCAGCAGCCCCTCCAGGACTACAAGAGGAGAGACCCAGTACTTC. Protein product: CASSPSRTTRGETQYF.

The chain has TRBV13 and TRBJ2-2, with D possibly matching TRBD1 (5 bases). The CDR3 extends over 13 amino acids. Trimming shortened V by 3 bases and J by 9 bases, and 11 bases separated the two germline ends. The germline V gene encodes CDR1 PRHDT and CDR2 FYEKMQ (reference sequence). The CDR3 DNA sequence: TGTGCCAGCAGCTTTCTCAGGGCCCGGGAGCTGTTTTTT. This sequence encodes CASSFLRARELFF. The whole variable domain, filled in from reference TRBV13 and TRBJ2-2, reads AAGVIQSPRHLIKEKRETATLKCYPIPRHDTVYWYQQGPGQDPQFLISFYEKMQSDKGSIPDRFSAQQFSDYHSELNMSSLELGDSALYFCASSFLRARELFFGEGSRLTVL.

The rearrangement links TRBV19 to TRBJ1-5, with D maybe TRBD1 (5 bases). Trimming took off 9 bases at V and 0 bases at J, with 15 bases between the two ends. Germline values: CDR1 LNHDA, CDR2 SQIVND (reference sequence). The CDR3 covers 15 residues. Here the CDR3 reads CASTVDSFSNQPQHF. The CDR3 DNA reads as TGTGCCAGCACTGTCGACAGCTTTAGCAATCAGCCCCAGCATTTT.

This chain joins TRBV7-8 and TRBJ2-2, with D unresolved. The CDR3 totals 15 residues. Trimming stripped 4 bases from V and 4 bases from J, with 13 bases between. Germline assignment: CDR1 SGHVS and CDR2 FQNEAQ. CDR3 residues: CASSSYDSFTGELFF. In nucleotides, the CDR3 is TGTGCCAGCAGCTCGTACGACTCGTTCACCGGGGAGCTGTTTTTT.

The chain couples TRBV28 to TRBJ1-3; TRBD1 might be the D (5 bases). Germline V gene lookup returns CDR1 MDHEN and CDR2 SYDVKM. V lost 9 bases, J lost 0 bases, and 12 bases lay in between. The CDR3 contains 14 residues. The CDR3: CASLDNRSGNTIYF. CDR3 coding DNA: TGTGCCAGTCTGGACAACCGCTCTGGAAACACCATATATTTT.

The rearrangement uses TRBV18 and TRBJ2-2; tentative D call: TRBD2 (7 bases). The ends were cut back, 5 bases at V and 2 bases at J, with 15 bases in the middle. Germline values: CDR1 KGHSH, CDR2 LQKENI. This CDR3 region has 16 residues. In nucleotides, the CDR3 is TGTGCCAGCTCAGCCTTCGGGGGGCGCAACACCGGGGAGCTGTTTTTT. Protein: CASSAFGGRNTGELFF.

V usage is TRBV5-3 and J usage is TRBJ1-2; no clear D gene. TRBV5-3 is recorded as an ORF, its role being uncertain. The CDR3 is made up of 11 amino acids. V lost 10 bases and J 3 bases, leaving 10 bases between the germline ends. The DNA of the CDR3 is TGTGCCGTCAGGCGTTACTATGGCTACACCTTC. It encodes CAVRRYYGYTF.

V gene TRBV7-6 combines with J gene TRBJ2-5; D may be TRBD1 or TRBD2 (7 bases each). Germline loops: CDR1 SGHVS, CDR2 FNYEAQ. V was shortened by 3 bases and J by 4 bases, with 15 bases between the two germline ends. The CDR3 is 15 amino acids. The CDR3 coding sequence is TGTGCCAGCAGCTTGGGAGGGGGCGGAGGAGAGACCCAGTACTTC. It codes for CASSLGGGGGETQYF. The full variable domain, with the rest looked up from reference TRBV7-6 and TRBJ2-5, is GAGVSQSPRYKVTKRGQDVALRCDPISGHVSLYWYRQALGQGPEFLTYFNYEAQQDKSGLPNDRFSAERPEGSISTLTIQRTEQRDSAMYRCASSLGGGGGETQYFGPGTRLLVL.

The V call is TRBV9, the J call TRBJ1-1, with no clear D. Germline CDR1 SGDLS, CDR2 YYNGEE. The CDR3 runs to 12 residues. The V and J ends lost 0 bases and 7 bases respectively, with 7 bases between them. The CDR3 sequence is CASSVAPIEAFF. Here the CDR3 DNA reads TGTGCCAGCAGCGTAGCTCCAATTGAAGCTTTCTTT.

The chain employs TRBV6-5 and TRBJ1-1; possibly TRBD1 for D (6 bases). This CDR3 spans 15 amino acids. Trimming took 6 bases from V and 11 from J, leaving 25 bases between them. Germline CDR1 MNHEY, CDR2 SVGAGI. DNA for the CDR3: TGTGCCAGCAGAGCCTCGGGAAGGTTCGGCGACAGGGCTTTCTTT. Protein sequence: CASRASGRFGDRAFF.

The chain is built from TRBV30 and TRBJ1-5, with unresolved D. Germline CDR1 reads GTSNPN; CDR2 reads SVGIG (reference sequence). The length of the CDR3 is 13 residues. Trimming cost V 0 bases and J 6 bases, with 9 bases left between them. The CDR3 bases are TGTGCCTGGAGTGTGGCGGGTGGTCAGCCCCAGCATTTT. Translation gives CAWSVAGGQPQHF.

The V and J genes are TRBV5-1 and TRBJ2-2, with D possibly being TRBD1 (6 bases). The V end lost 4 bases, the J end lost 4 bases, and 11 bases lay between the germline ends. Per the germline V gene, CDR1 is SGHRS and CDR2 is YFSETQ. This CDR3 contains 14 residues. DNA for the CDR3: TGCGCCAGCAGCCCAGGACAGAGCACCGGGGAGCTGTTTTTT. Protein product: CASSPGQSTGELFF.

The V call is TRBV11-1, the J call TRBJ2-6, with 8 bases matching TRBD1. J gave up 9 bases and V 4 bases, and 8 bases lay outside the gene matches. The CDR3 has 15 residues. Germline lookup yields CDR1 SGHAT and CDR2 FQDESV (reference sequence). Written as DNA, the CDR3 is TGTGCCAGCAGCTCCGGGGACAGGCGGGACAACGTCCTGACTTTC. This sequence encodes CASSSGDRRDNVLTF.

J is TRBJ1-4 and V is TRBV4-1, with D perhaps matching TRBD1 (5 bases). Trimming shortened V by 2 bases and J by 6 bases, and 16 bases separated the two germline ends. Germline CDR1 and CDR2: MGHRA and YSYEKL. The CDR3 spans 16 residues. The CDR3 spells CASSQSFGATDEKLFF. The CDR3 coding sequence is TGCGCCAGCAGCCAATCCTTTGGGGCCACGGATGAAAAACTGTTTTTT.

A few counts support this clone. The chain has TRBV5-1 and TRBJ2-2; TRBD1 might be the D (6 bases). Germline loops: CDR1 SGHRS, CDR2 YFSETQ. Trimming cost V 1 base and J 4 bases, with 11 bases left between them. The CDR3 runs to 15 residues. The CDR3 spells CASSLSGASTGELFF. As DNA, the CDR3 is TGCGCCAGCAGCTTGTCAGGGGCCAGCACCGGGGAGCTGTTTTTT. Based on the CDR3 plus reference TRBV5-1 and TRBJ2-2, the full variable domain is KAGVTQTPRYLIKTRGQQVTLSCSPISGHRSVSWYQQTPGQGLQFLFEYFSETQRNKGNFPGRFSGRQFSNSRSEMNVSTLELGDSALYLCASSLSGASTGELFFGEGSRLTVL.

About this clone itself: The junction does not match germline at one end; this may be a read error. This sequence joins TRBV2 and TRBJ2-3, with D perhaps TRBD1 or TRBD2 (6 bases each). CDR1 and CDR2 from the germline V gene are SNHLY and FYNNEI. This CDR3 spans 11 amino acids. The CDR3 here is CASSLREGGNF. The CDR3 bases are TGTGCCAGCAGCCTCAGAGAAGGGGGGAATTTT.

The chain combines TRBV2 with TRBJ2-1; D not certain. V was cut by 8 bases and J by 7 bases, with 15 bases left in between. This CDR3 contains 13 residues. Germline V gene data show CDR1 as SNHLY and CDR2 as FYNNEI. As DNA, the CDR3 is TGTGCCAGCGAACTATTCGTAATGAATGAGCAGTTCTTC. It translates to CASELFVMNEQFF.

The rearrangement uses TRBV6-5 and TRBJ1-2; D is unclear. CDR1 and CDR2 from the germline V gene are MNHEY and SVGAGI. The CDR3 is 14 residues long. V lost 2 bases, J lost 5 bases, and 12 bases lay in between. CDR3 amino acids: CASSYQAQGYGYTF. The CDR3 DNA follows: TGTGCCAGCAGTTACCAGGCACAAGGGTATGGCTACACCTTC.

The V and J genes are TRBV7-2 and TRBJ2-3, with D unclear. The CDR3 is made up of 16 amino acids. Germline values: CDR1 SGHTA, CDR2 FQGNSA. The ends were cut back, 2 bases at V and 0 bases at J, with 12 bases in the middle. CDR3 sequence: CASSLSSVSSTDTQYF. CDR3 sequence (DNA): TGTGCCAGCAGCTTATCCTCGGTCAGCAGCACAGATACGCAGTATTTT. Complete variable domain (other parts from reference TRBV7-2 and TRBJ2-3): GAGVSQSPSNKVTEKGKDVELRCDPISGHTALYWYRQSLGQGLEFLIYFQGNSAPDKSGLPSDRFSAERTGGSVSTLTIQRTQQEDSAVYLCASSLSSVSSTDTQYFGPGTRLTVL.

The V and J genes are TRBV29-1 and TRBJ2-1, with D perhaps TRBD1 (5 bases). The CDR3 totals 14 residues. The V end was cut by 3 bases, the J end by 2 bases, with 11 bases between. Germline V gives CDR1 SQVTM, CDR2 ANQGSEA. CDR3 DNA sequence: TGCAGCGTTGACGGCAGGGCAACCTACAATGAGCAGTTCTTC. Translating it yields CSVDGRATYNEQFF.

The chain links TRBV5-5 to TRBJ1-1; no firm D call. This CDR3 is 15 amino acids long. V lost 3 bases, J lost 0 bases, and 12 bases lay in between. Per germline, CDR1 SGHKS and CDR2 YYEKEE (reference sequence). CDR3 sequence reads: CASSSRTTMNTEAFF. CDR3 nucleotide sequence: TGTGCCAGCAGCTCAAGAACAACCATGAACACTGAAGCTTTCTTT.

This chain links TRBV4-3 with TRBJ1-5; 11 nucleotides line up with TRBD1. Germline values: CDR1 LGHNA, CDR2 YSLEER. This CDR3 spans 16 amino acids. Trimming removed 1 base from V and 6 bases from J; junction bases left unmatched: 5. The CDR3 bases are TGCGCCAGCAGCCAAGGGACAGGGGGCTTGGGTCAGCCCCAGCATTTT. Its translation is CASSQGTGGLGQPQHF.

This rearrangement joins TRBV10-3 to TRBJ1-1; 9 bases line up with TRBD1. V shed 6 bases, J shed 5 bases, and the junction held 10 bases outside the gene matches. The germline V gene encodes CDR1 ENHRY and CDR2 SYGVKD. CDR3 length equals 15 residues. The DNA of the CDR3 is TGTGCCATCAGCCCGGGACAGGGATTGGGAACTGAAGCTTTCTTT. It translates to CAISPGQGLGTEAFF.

The chain combines TRBV12-5 with TRBJ2-7; D might be TRBD2 (5 bases). V lost 7 bases, J lost 4 bases, and 14 bases lay in between. Germline values: CDR1 LGHNT, CDR2 FRNRAP. This CDR3 region has 13 residues. The CDR3 DNA follows: TGTGCTAGTGCCAAGTGGGGAGTTTACGAGCAGTACGTC. This encodes CASAKWGVYEQYV.